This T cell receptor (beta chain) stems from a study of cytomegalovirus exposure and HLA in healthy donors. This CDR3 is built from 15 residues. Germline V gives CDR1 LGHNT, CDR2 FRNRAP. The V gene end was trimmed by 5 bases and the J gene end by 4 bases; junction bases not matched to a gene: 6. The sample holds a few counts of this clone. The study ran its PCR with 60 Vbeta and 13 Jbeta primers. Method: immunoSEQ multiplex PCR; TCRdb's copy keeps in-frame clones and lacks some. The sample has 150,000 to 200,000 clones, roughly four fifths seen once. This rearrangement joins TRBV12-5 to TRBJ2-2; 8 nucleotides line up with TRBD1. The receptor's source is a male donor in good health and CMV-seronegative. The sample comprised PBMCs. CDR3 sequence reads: CASGTGTGGTGELFF. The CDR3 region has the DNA TGTGCTAGTGGTACCGGCACAGGGGGCACCGGGGAGCTGTTTTTT.